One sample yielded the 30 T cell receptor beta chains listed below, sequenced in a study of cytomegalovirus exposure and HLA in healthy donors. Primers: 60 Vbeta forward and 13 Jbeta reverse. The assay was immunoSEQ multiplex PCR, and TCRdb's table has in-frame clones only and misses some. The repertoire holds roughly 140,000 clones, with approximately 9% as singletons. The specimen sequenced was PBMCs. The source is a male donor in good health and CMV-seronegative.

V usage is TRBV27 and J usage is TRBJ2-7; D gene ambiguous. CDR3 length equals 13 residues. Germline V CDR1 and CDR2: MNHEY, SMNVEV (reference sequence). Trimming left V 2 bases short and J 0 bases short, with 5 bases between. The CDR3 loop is CASSLTDSYEQYF. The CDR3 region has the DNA TGTGCCAGCAGTTTAACTGACTCCTACGAGCAGTACTTC.

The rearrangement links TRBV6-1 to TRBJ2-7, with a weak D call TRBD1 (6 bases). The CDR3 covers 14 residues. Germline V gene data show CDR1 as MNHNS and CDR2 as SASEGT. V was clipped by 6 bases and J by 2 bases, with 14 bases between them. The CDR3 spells CASSHYRETYEQYF. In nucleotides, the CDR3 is TGTGCCAGCAGCCATTACAGGGAAACCTACGAGCAGTACTTC.

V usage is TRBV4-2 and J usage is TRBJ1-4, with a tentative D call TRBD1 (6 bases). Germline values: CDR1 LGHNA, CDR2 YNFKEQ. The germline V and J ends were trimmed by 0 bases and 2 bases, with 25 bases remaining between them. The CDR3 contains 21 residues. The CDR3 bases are TGTGCCAGCAGCCAAGAATTGGGGGACAAAGGGGCATCTTGGACTAATGAAAAACTGTTTTTT. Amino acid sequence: CASSQELGDKGASWTNEKLFF.

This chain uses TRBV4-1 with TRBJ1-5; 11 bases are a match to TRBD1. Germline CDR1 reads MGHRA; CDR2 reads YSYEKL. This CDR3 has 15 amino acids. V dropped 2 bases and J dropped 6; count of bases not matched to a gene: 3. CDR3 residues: CASSQLGQGGQPQHF. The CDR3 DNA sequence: TGCGCCAGCAGCCAATTGGGACAGGGGGGTCAGCCCCAGCATTTT.

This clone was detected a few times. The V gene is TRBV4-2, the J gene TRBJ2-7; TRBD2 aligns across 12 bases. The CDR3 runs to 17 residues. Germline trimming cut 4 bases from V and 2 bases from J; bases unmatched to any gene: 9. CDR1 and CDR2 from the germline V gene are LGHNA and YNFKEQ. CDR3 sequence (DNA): TGTGCCAGCAGCCGGGAGACTAGCGGGAGTATCCCCTACGAGCAGTACTTC. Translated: CASSRETSGSIPYEQYF.

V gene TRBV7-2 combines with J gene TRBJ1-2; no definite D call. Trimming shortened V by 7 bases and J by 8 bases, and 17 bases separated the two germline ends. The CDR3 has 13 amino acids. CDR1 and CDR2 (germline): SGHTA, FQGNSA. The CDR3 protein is CASTSLAAGGYTF. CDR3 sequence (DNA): TGTGCCAGCACCTCGCTTGCCGCGGGGGGCTACACCTTC.

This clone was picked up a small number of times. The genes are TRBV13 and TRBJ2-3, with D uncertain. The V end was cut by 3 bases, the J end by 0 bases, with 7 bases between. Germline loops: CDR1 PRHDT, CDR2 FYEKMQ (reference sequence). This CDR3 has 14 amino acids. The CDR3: CASSFSTSTDTQYF. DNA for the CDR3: TGTGCCAGCAGCTTTAGTACTAGCACAGATACGCAGTATTTT.

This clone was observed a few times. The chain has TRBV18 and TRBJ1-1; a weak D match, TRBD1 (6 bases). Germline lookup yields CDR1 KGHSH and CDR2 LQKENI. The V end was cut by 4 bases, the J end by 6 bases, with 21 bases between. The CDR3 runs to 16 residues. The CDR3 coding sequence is TGTGCCAGCTCACGACATGGACAGTTGGAAATCGCTGAAGCTTTCTTT. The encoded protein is CASSRHGQLEIAEAFF.

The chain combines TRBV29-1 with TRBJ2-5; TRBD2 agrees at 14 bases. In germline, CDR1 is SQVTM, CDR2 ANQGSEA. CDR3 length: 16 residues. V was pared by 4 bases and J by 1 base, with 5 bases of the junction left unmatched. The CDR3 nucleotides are TGCAGCGTTGGACTAGCGGGAGGGCCCCTCCAAGAGACCCAGTACTTC. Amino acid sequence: CSVGLAGGPLQETQYF.

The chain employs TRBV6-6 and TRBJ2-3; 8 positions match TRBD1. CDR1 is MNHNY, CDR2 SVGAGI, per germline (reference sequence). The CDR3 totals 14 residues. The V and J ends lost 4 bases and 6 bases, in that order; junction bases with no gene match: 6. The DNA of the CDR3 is TGTGCCAGCAGTTCCCCGGGACAGGACGATACGCAGTATTTT. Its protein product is CASSSPGQDDTQYF.

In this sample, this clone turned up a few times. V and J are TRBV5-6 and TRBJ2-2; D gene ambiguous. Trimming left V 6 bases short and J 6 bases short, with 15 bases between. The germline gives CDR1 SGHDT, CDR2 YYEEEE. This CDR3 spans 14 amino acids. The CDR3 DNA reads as TGTGCCAGCACCCGAGTACCTATCGCCGGGGAGCTGTTTTTT. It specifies CASTRVPIAGELFF.

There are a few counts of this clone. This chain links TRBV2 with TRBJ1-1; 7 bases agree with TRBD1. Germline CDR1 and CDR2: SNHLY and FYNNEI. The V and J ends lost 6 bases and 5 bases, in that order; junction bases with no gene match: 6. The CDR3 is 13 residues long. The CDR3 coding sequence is TGTGCCAGCAGGAACAGGGGTGAGACTGAAGCTTTCTTT. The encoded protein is CASRNRGETEAFF. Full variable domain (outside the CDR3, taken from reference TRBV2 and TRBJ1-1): EPEVTQTPSHQVTQMGQEVILRCVPISNHLYFYWYRQILGQKVEFLVSFYNNEISEKSEIFDDQFSVERPDGSNFTLKIRSTKLEDSAMYFCASRNRGETEAFFGQGTRLTVV.

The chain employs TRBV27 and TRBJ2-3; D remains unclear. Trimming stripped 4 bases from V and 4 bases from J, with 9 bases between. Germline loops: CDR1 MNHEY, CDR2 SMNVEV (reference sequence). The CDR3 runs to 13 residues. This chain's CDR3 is CASSSFSADTQYF. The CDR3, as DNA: TGTGCCAGCAGTTCATTTTCAGCAGATACGCAGTATTTT.

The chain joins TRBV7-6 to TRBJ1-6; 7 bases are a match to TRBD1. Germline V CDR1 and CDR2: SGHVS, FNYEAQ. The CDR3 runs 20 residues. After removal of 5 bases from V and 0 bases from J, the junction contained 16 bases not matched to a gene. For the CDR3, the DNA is TGTGCCAGCAGCCCTATCTGGGGACAGCGCGAAAGCTCCTATAATTCACCCCTCCACTTT. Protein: CASSPIWGQRESSYNSPLHF. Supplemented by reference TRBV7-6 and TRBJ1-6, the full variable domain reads GAGVSQSPRYKVTKRGQDVALRCDPISGHVSLYWYRQALGQGPEFLTYFNYEAQQDKSGLPNDRFSAERPEGSISTLTIQRTEQRDSAMYRCASSPIWGQRESSYNSPLHFGNGTRLTVT.

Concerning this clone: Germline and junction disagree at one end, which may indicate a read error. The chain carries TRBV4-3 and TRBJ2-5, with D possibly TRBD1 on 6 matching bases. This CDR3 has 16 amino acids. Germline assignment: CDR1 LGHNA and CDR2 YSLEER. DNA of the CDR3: TGCGCCAGCAGCGAAGACCGGGACCTAAGGGGGGAGACCCAGTACTTC. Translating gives CASSEDRDLRGETQYF.

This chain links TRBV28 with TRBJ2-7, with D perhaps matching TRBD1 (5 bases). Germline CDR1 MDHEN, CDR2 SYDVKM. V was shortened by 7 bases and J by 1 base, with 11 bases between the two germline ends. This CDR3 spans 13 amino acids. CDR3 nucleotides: TGTGCCAGCACAGGGCCTAATTCCTACGAGCAGTACTTC. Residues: CASTGPNSYEQYF. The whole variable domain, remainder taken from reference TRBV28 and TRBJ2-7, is DVKVTQSSRYLVKRTGEKVFLECVQDMDHENMFWYRQDPGLGLRLIYFSYDVKMKEKGDIPEGYSVSREKKERFSLILESASTNQTSMYLCASTGPNSYEQYFGPGTRLTVT.

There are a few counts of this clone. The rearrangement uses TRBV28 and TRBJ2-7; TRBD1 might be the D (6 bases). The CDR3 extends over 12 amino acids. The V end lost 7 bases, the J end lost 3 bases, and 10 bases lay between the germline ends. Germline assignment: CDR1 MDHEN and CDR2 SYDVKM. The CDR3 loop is CASKEGVYEQYF. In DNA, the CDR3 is TGTGCCAGCAAAGAGGGGGTCTACGAGCAGTACTTC.

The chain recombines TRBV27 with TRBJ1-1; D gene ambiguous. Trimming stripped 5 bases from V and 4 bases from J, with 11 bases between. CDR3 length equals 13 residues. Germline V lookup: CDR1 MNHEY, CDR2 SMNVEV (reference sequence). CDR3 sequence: CASSPESGTEAFF. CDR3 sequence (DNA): TGTGCCAGCAGTCCTGAAAGCGGCACTGAAGCTTTCTTT.

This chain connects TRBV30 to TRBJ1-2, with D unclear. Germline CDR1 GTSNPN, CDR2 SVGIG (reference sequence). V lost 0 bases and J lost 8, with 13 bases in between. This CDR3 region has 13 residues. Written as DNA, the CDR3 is TGTGCCTGGAGTGTATTATTCCGGGGAGGCTACACCTTC. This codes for CAWSVLFRGGYTF.

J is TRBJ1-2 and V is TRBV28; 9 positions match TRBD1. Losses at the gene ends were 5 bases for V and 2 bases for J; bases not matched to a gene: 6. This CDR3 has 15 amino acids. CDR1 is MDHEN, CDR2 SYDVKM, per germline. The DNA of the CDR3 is TGTGCCAGCAGTCCCCCCGGGACAGGGAACTATGGCTACACCTTC. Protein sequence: CASSPPGTGNYGYTF.

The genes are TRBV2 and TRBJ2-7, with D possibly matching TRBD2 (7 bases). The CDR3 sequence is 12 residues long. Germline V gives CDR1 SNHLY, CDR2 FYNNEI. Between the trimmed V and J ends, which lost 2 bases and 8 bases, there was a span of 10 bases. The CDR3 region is CASSERRGQQYF. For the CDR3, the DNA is TGTGCCAGCAGTGAACGGCGGGGGCAGCAGTACTTC. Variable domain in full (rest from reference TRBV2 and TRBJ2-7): EPEVTQTPSHQVTQMGQEVILRCVPISNHLYFYWYRQILGQKVEFLVSFYNNEISEKSEIFDDQFSVERPDGSNFTLKIRSTKLEDSAMYFCASSERRGQQYFGPGTRLTVT.

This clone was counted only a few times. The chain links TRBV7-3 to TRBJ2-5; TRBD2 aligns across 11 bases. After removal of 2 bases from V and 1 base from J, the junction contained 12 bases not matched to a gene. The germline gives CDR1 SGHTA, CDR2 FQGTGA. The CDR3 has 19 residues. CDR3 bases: TGTGCCAGCAGCTTAGGGGGTCTAGCGGGAGGAAAGGGCCAAGAGACCCAGTACTTC. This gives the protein CASSLGGLAGGKGQETQYF. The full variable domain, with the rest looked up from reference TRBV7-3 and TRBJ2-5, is GAGVSQTPSNKVTEKGKYVELRCDPISGHTALYWYRQSLGQGPEFLIYFQGTGAADDSGLPNDRFFAVRPEGSVSTLKIQRTERGDSAVYLCASSLGGLAGGKGQETQYFGPGTRLLVL.

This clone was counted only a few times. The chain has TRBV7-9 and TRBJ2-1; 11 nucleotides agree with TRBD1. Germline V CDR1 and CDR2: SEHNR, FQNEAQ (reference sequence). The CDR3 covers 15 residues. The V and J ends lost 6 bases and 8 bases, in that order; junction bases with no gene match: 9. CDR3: CASSVGTGGWDEQFF. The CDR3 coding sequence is TGTGCCAGCAGTGTCGGGACAGGGGGTTGGGATGAGCAGTTCTTC. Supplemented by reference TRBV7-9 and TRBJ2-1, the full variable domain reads DTGVSQNPRHKITKRGQNVTFRCDPISEHNRLYWYRQTLGQGPEFLTYFQNEAQLEKSRLLSDRFSAERPKGSFSTLEIQRTEQGDSAMYLCASSVGTGGWDEQFFGPGTRLTVL.

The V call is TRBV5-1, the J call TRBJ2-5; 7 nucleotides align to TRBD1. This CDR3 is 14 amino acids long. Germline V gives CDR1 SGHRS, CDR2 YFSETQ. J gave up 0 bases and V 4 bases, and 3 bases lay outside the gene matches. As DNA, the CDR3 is TGCGCCAGCAGCGTACAGGGGTACCAAGAGACCCAGTACTTC. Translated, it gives CASSVQGYQETQYF.

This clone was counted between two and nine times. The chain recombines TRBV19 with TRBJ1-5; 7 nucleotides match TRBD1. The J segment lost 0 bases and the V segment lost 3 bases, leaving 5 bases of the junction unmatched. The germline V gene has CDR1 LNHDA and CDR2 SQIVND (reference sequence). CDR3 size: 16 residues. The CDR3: CASSIGTALSNQPQHF. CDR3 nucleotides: TGTGCCAGTAGTATCGGGACAGCCCTTAGCAATCAGCCCCAGCATTTT.

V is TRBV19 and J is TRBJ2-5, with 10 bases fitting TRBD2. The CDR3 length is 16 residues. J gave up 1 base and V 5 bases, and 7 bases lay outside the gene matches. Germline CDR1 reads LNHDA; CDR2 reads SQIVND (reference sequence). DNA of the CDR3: TGTGCCAGTAGTTCACTAACTAGCGGGACCCAAGAGACCCAGTACTTC. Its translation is CASSSLTSGTQETQYF.

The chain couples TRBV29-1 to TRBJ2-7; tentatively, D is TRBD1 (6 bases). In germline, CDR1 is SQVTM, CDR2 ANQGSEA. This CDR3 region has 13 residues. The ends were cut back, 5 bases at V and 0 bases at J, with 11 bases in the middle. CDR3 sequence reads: CSVNRDGSYEQYF. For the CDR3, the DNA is TGCAGCGTTAACAGGGATGGCTCCTACGAGCAGTACTTC.

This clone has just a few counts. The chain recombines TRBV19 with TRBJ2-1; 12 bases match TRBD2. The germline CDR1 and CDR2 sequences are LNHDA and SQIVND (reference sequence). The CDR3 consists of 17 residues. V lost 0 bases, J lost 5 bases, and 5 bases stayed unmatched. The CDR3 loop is CASSIDLGLAGNNEQFF. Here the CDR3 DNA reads TGTGCCAGTAGTATAGACCTGGGACTAGCGGGCAACAATGAGCAGTTCTTC.

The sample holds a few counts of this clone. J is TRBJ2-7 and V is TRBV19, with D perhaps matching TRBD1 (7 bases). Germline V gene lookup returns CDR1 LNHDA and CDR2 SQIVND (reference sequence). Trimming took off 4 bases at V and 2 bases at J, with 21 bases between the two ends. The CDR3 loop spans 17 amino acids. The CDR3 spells CASSTGEAFGTAYEQYF. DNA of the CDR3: TGTGCCAGTAGTACAGGGGAGGCATTCGGGACAGCCTACGAGCAGTACTTC.

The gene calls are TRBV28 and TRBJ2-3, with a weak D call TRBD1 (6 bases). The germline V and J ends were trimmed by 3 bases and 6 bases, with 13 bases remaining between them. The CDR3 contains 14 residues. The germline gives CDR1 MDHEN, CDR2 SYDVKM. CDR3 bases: TGTGCCAGCAGTTTTTTCAGGGGTGGGGATACGCAGTATTTT. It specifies CASSFFRGGDTQYF.